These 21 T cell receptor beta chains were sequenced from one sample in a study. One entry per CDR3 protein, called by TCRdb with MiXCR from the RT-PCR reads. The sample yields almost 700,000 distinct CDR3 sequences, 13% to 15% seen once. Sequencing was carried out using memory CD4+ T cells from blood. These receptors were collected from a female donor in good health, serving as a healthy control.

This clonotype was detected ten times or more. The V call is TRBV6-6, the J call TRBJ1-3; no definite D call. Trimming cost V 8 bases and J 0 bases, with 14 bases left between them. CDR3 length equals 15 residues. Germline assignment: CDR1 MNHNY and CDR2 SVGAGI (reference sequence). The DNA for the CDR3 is TGTGCCAGCTCGAAAGGGATGATCTCTGGAAACACCATATATTTT. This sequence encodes CASSKGMISGNTIYF.

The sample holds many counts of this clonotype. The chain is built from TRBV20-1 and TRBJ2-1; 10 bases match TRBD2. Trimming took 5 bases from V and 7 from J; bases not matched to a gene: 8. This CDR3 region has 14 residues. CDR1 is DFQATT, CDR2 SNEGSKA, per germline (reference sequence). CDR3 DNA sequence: TGCAGTGCTTATAGCGGGAGGTTCTTAAATGAGCAGTTCTTC. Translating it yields CSAYSGRFLNEQFF.

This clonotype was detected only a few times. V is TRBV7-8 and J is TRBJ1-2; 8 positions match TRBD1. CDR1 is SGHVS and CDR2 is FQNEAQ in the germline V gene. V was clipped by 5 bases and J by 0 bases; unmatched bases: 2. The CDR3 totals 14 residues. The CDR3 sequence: CASSEQGANYGYTF. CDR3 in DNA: TGTGCCAGCAGCGAACAGGGGGCTAACTATGGCTACACCTTC.

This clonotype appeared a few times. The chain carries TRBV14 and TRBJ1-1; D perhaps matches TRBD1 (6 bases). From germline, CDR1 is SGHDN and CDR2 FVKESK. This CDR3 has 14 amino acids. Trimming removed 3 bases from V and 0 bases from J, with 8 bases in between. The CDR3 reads CASSQGAMNTEAFF. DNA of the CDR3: TGTGCCAGCAGCCAGGGGGCTATGAACACTGAAGCTTTCTTT.

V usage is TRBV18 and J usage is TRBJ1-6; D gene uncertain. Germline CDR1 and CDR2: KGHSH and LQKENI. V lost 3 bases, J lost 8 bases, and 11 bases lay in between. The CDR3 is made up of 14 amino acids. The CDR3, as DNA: TGTGCCAGCTCACCCTCAGGCACAGATTCACCCCTCCACTTT. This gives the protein CASSPSGTDSPLHF.

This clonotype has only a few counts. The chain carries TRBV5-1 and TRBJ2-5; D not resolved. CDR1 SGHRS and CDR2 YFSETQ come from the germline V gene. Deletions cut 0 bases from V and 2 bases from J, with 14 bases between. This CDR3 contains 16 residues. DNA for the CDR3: TGCGCCAGCAGCTTGGCTGGGTTGGAATTTCAAGAGACCCAGTACTTC. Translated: CASSLAGLEFQETQYF.

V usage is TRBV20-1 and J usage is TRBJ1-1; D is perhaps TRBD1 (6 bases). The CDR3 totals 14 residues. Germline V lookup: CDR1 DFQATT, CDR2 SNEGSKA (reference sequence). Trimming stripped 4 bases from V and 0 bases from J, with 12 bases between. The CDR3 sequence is CSATGQTLNTEAFF. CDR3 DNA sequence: TGCAGTGCTACCGGACAGACTCTGAACACTGAAGCTTTCTTT.

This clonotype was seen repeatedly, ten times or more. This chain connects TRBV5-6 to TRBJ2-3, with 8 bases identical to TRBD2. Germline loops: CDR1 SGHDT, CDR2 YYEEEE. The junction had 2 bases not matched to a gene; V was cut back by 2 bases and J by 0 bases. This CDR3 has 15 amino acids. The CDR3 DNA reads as TGTGCCAGCAGCTTTCCTAGCGGGAGCACAGATACGCAGTATTTT. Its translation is CASSFPSGSTDTQYF.

CDR3 DNA: TGTGCCAGCAGCCCACAGGGATTATCCGATGAGCAGTTCTTC. Amino acid sequence: CASSPQGLSDEQFF. This chain joins TRBV9 and TRBJ2-1; maybe TRBD1 (6 bases). The V end was cut by 4 bases, the J end by 8 bases, with 16 bases between. Germline CDR1 SGDLS, CDR2 YYNGEE. This CDR3 is 14 amino acids long. The full variable domain, its missing parts supplied by reference TRBV9 and TRBJ2-1, is DSGVTQTPKHLITATGQRVTLRCSPRSGDLSVYWYQQSLDQGLQFLIQYYNGEERAKGNILERFSAQQFPDLHSELNLSSLELGDSALYFCASSPQGLSDEQFFGPGTRLTVL.

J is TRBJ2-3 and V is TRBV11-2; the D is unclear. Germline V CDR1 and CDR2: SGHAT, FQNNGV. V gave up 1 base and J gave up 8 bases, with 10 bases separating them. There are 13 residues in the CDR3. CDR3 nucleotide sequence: TGTGCCAGCAGCTTAGGGGGTTGGGGTACGCAGTATTTT. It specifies CASSLGGWGTQYF. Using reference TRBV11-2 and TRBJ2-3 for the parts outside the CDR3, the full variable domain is EAGVAQSPRYKIIEKRQSVAFWCNPISGHATLYWYQQILGQGPKLLIQFQNNGVVDDSQLPKDRFSAERLKGVDSTLKIQPAKLEDSAVYLCASSLGGWGTQYFGPGTRLTVL.

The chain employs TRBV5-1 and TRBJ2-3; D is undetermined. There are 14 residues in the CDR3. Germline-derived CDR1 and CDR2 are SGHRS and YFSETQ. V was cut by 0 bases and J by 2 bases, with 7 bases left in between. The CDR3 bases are TGCGCCAGCAGCTTGGAGCTACACACAGATACGCAGTATTTT. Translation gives CASSLELHTDTQYF. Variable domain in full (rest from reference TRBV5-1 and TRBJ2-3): KAGVTQTPRYLIKTRGQQVTLSCSPISGHRSVSWYQQTPGQGLQFLFEYFSETQRNKGNFPGRFSGRQFSNSRSEMNVSTLELGDSALYLCASSLELHTDTQYFGPGTRLTVL.

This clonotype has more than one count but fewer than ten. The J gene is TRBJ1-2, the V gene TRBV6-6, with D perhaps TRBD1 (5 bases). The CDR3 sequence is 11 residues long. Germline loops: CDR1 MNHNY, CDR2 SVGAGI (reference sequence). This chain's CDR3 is CVTRGEGGYTF. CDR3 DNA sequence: TGTGTTACACGGGGCGAGGGAGGCTACACCTTC.

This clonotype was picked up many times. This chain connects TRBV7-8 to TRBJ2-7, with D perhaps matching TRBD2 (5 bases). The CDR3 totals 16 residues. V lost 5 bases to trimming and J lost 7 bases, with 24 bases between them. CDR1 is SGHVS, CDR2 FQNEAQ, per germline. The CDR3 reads CASSHEGRGSRGEQYF. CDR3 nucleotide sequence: TGTGCCAGCAGCCACGAGGGTCGGGGTAGTCGAGGAGAGCAGTACTTC.

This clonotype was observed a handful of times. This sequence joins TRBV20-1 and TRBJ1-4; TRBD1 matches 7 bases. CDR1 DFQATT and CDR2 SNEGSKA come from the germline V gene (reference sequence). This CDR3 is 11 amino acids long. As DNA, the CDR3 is TGCAGAGGGGGCCTAAATGAAAAACTGTTTTTT. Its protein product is CRGGLNEKLFF.

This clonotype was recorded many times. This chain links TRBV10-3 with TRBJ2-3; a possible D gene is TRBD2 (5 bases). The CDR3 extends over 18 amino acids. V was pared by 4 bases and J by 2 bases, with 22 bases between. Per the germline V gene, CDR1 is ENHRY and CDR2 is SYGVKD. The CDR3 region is CAISGASGVAQSTDTQYF. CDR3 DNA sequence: TGTGCCATCAGTGGGGCGAGCGGCGTCGCTCAATCCACAGATACGCAGTATTTT.

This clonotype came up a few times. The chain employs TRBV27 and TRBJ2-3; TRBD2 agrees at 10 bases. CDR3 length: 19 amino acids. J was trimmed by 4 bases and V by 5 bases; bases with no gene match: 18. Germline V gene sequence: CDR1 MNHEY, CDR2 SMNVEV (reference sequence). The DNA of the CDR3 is TGTGCCAGCAGTCGTTTCGGCCTAGCGGGAGTCAATCAGTCAGATACGCAGTATTTT. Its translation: CASSRFGLAGVNQSDTQYF.

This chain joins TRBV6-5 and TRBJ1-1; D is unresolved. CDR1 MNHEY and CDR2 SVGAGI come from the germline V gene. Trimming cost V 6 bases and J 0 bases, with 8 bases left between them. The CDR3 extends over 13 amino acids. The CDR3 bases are TGTGCCAGCAGGAGGGTAATGAACACTGAAGCTTTCTTT. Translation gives CASRRVMNTEAFF.

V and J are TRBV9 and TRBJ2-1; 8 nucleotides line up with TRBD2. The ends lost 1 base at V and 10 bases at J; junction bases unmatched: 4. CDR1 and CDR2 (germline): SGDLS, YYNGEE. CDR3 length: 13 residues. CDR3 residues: CASSVPSGREQFF. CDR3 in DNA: TGTGCCAGCAGCGTACCTAGCGGGCGGGAGCAGTTCTTC.

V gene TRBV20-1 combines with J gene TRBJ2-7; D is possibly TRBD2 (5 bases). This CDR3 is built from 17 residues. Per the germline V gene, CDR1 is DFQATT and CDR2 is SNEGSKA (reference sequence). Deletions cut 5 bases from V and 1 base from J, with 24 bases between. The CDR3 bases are TGCAGTGCTGGGCGGACGGACTCCAGCGGTACATCCTACGAGCAGTACTTC. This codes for CSAGRTDSSGTSYEQYF.

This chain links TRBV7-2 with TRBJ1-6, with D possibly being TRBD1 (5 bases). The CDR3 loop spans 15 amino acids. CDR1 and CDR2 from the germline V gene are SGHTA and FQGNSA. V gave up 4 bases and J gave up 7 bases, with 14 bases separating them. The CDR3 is CASSSLLGGNSPLHF. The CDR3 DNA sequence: TGTGCCAGCAGCTCCCTCTTGGGGGGGAATTCACCCCTCCACTTT.

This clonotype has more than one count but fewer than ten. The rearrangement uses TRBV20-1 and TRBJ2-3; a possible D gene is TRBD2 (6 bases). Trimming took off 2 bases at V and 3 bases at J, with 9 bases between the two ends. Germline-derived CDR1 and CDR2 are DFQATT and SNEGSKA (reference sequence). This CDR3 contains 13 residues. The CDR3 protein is CSARPLATDTQYF. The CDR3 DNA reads TGCAGTGCTAGACCTCTAGCGACAGATACGCAGTATTTT.